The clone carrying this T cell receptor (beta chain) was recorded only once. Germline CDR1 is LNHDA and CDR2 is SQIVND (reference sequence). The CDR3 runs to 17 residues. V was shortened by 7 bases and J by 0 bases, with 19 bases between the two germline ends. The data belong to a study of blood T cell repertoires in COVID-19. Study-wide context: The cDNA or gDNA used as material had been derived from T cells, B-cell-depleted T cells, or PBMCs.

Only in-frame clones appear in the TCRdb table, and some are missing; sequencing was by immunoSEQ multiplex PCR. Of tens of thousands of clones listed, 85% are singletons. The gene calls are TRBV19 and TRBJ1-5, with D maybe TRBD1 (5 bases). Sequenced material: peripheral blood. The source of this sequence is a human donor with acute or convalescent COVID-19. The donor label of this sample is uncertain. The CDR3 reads CASIGRGLQFSNQPQHF. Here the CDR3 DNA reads TGTGCCAGTATAGGAAGGGGACTCCAATTTAGCAATCAGCCCCAGCATTTT.